The rows below give T cell receptor beta chains drawn from one sample of a study of T cell responses to AZD1222 COVID-19 vaccine. Produced via immunoSEQ multiplex PCR; TCRdb's table is partial and in-frame only. The sample includes 75,000 to 100,000 clones, roughly nine tenths of them seen just once. This sample comprised peripheral blood, obtained on day 0 of AZD1222 vaccination. These TCRs come from an adult in good health. Each CDR3 is given with its conserved first and last residue. The order of the fields is D gene, clone size, J gene, V gene, CDR3 protein, CDR3 DNA. The D gene is left open where the match is weak. Some rows mark clone size as missing; the rest say once, few, many or name a class of expanded clone.

- | - | TRBJ1-1 | TRBV7-6 | CASSLEVTANTEAFF | TGTGCCAGCAGCTTAGAGGTGACGGCGAACACTGAAGCTTTCTTT
- | - | TRBJ2-7 | TRBV4-3 | CASSQDRSSSGFPYEQYF | TGCGCCAGCAGCCAAGATCGGTCTTCGAGCGGTTTCCCCTACGAGCAGTACTTC
- | few | TRBJ1-2 | TRBV6-5 | CASSPVQTGQDGYTF | TGTGCCAGCAGTCCCGTTCAGACGGGGCAAGATGGCTACACCTTC
- | - | TRBJ2-1 | TRBV12-5 | CASGLEVAGYNEQFF | TGTGCTAGTGGTTTGGAGGTGGCGGGGTACAATGAGCAGTTCTTC
- | - | TRBJ1-2 | TRBV4-2 | CASSQDSGTRGGILNYGYTF | TGTGCCAGCAGCCAAGATTCAGGGACCCGCGGGGGGATCTTAAACTATGGCTACACCTTC
TRBD1 | - | TRBJ2-4 | TRBV7-2 | CASSLAVGTGVDIQYF | TGTGCCAGCAGCCTAGCAGTCGGGACAGGGGTGGACATTCAGTACTTC
TRBD1 | - | TRBJ2-1 | TRBV2 | CASRTMTGPDYEQFF | TGTGCCAGCAGGACAATGACAGGGCCAGACTATGAGCAGTTCTTC
- | - | TRBJ1-1 | TRBV19 | CASSIRDGLNTEAFF | TGTGCCAGTAGTATCCGGGACGGGTTGAACACTGAAGCTTTCTTT
- | - | TRBJ1-1 | TRBV23-1 | CASTLLRGSTEAFF | TGCGCCAGCACCCTCCTCCGGGGTAGCACTGAAGCTTTCTTT
TRBD1 | - | TRBJ1-2 | TRBV10-3 | CAISEPGTGGVGYTF | TGTGCCATCAGTGAGCCTGGGACAGGGGGGGTCGGCTACACCTTC
- | - | TRBJ1-3 | TRBV4-3 | CASSQNSGNTIYF | TGCGCCAGCAGCCAAAACTCTGGAAACACCATATATTTT
TRBD1 | - | TRBJ2-7 | TRBV4-2 | CASSQEEGFGTGDSYEQYF | TGTGCCAGCAGCCAAGAGGAGGGGTTCGGGACAGGGGACTCCTACGAGCAGTACTTC
- | once | TRBJ1-6 | TRBV19 | CASSIEGSSYNSPLHF | TGTGCCAGTAGTATAGAGGGGAGCTCCTATAATTCACCCCTCCACTTT
- | - | TRBJ1-5 | TRBV9 | CASSVDPLGQPQHF | TGTGCCAGCAGCGTAGACCCCCTTGGACAGCCCCAGCATTTT
- | - | TRBJ2-7 | TRBV27 | CASIPDGSYEQYF | TGTGCCAGCATTCCGGACGGCTCCTACGAGCAGTACTTC
- | - | TRBJ1-1 | TRBV19 | CASSIEGSMNTEAFF | TGTGCCAGTAGTATTGAGGGCAGCATGAACACTGAAGCTTTCTTT
TRBD1 | - | TRBJ1-2 | TRBV15 | CATSTTLPGQGLYGYTF | TGTGCCACCAGCACTACCCTTCCGGGACAGGGGCTATATGGCTACACCTTC
- | - | TRBJ1-5 | TRBV29-1 | CSVEIGVGNQPQHF | TGCAGCGTTGAAATCGGGGTAGGCAATCAGCCCCAGCATTTT
- | - | TRBJ1-5 | TRBV16 | CASSLSGVRGNQPQHF | TGTGCCAGCAGCCTAAGCGGGGTTAGGGGCAATCAGCCCCAGCATTTT
- | - | TRBJ1-6 | TRBV30 | CAWNPTDNSPLHF | TGTGCCTGGAATCCCACAGATAATTCACCCCTCCACTTT
- | - | TRBJ2-1 | TRBV5-1 | CASSFRDPHNEQFF | TGCGCCAGCAGCTTCCGGGACCCACACAATGAGCAGTTCTTC
- | - | TRBJ2-2 | TRBV5-1 | CASSLDITGELFF | TGCGCCAGCAGCTTGGACATCACCGGGGAGCTGTTTTTT
TRBD1 | - | TRBJ1-2 | TRBV18 | CASSPPGDRLYGYTF | TGTGCCAGCTCACCACCCGGGGACAGGCTCTATGGCTACACCTTC
TRBD1 | - | TRBJ2-7 | TRBV6-5 | CASSSSGGTYF | TGTGCCAGCAGTTCATCAGGGGGCACGTACTTC
- | - | TRBJ1-5 | TRBV3-1/TRBV3-2 | CASSQDPGVGNQPQHF | TGTGCCAGCAGCCAAGATCCGGGCGTGGGCAATCAGCCCCAGCATTTT
- | few | TRBJ2-7 | TRBV3-1/TRBV3-2 | CASSRRYEQYF | TGTGCCAGCAGCCGTCGATACGAGCAGTACTTC
- | - | TRBJ2-1 | TRBV28 | CASRTIRVKGNEQFF | TGTGCCAGCAGGACCATTAGAGTCAAGGGCAATGAGCAGTTCTTC
TRBD1 | - | TRBJ1-4 | TRBV11-2 | CASSHQTGGNEKLFF | TGTGCCAGCAGCCACCAGACAGGGGGAAATGAAAAACTGTTTTTT
- | once | TRBJ1-5 | TRBV4-1 | CASSQVVPRDGYQPQHF | TGCGCCAGCAGCCAAGTTGTCCCCCGGGACGGATATCAGCCCCAGCATTTT
- | once | TRBJ1-2 | TRBV13 | CASSRTGRGYTF | TGTGCCAGCAGCCGGACGGGGCGGGGCTACACCTTC
TRBD2 | - | TRBJ2-1 | TRBV4-1 | CASSPTIAGGTYNEQFF | TGCGCCAGCAGCCCTACGATAGCGGGGGGAACCTACAATGAGCAGTTCTTC
- | - | TRBJ2-2 | TRBV7-9 | CASSLGRGSGELFF | TGTGCCAGCAGCTTGGGACGGGGGTCCGGGGAGCTGTTTTTT
- | - | TRBJ2-1 | TRBV5-1 | CASSLRDEQFF | TGCGCCAGCAGCTTGAGGGATGAGCAGTTCTTC
- | - | TRBJ2-3 | TRBV11-3 | CASSLQSDTQYF | TGTGCCAGCAGCTTGCAATCAGATACGCAGTATTTT
- | - | TRBJ1-2 | TRBV18 | CASSRGQGTDYGYTF | TGTGCCAGCTCACGGGGTCAGGGTACGGACTATGGCTACACCTTC
- | - | TRBJ2-5 | TRBV10-3 | CATVRDTQETQYF | TGTGCCACCGTCCGGGACACACAAGAGACCCAGTACTTC
- | few | TRBJ1-3 | TRBV9 | CASSGHSGNTIYF | TGTGCCAGCAGCGGGCACTCTGGAAACACCATATATTTT
- | - | TRBJ1-1 | TRBV28 | CASSSVNTEAFF | TGTGCCAGCAGTTCCGTGAACACTGAAGCTTTCTTT
TRBD1 | - | TRBJ1-1 | TRBV4-3 | CASRAGQENTEAFF | TGCGCCAGCAGGGCGGGACAGGAGAACACTGAAGCTTTCTTT
TRBD2 | - | TRBJ2-1 | TRBV11-2 | CASSSSGHLISSYNEQFF | TGTGCCAGCAGCTCTAGCGGTCACCTGATTAGCTCCTACAATGAGCAGTTCTTC
- | - | TRBJ1-5 | TRBV12-5 | CASGLGWGSNQPQHF | TGTGCTAGTGGTTTGGGCTGGGGTAGCAATCAGCCCCAGCATTTT
TRBD1 | - | TRBJ1-5 | TRBV19 | CASRGQGEVQPQHF | TGTGCCAGTCGAGGACAGGGGGAGGTTCAGCCCCAGCATTTT
TRBD2 | - | TRBJ2-7 | TRBV6-5 | CASSSGLAVGRPF | TGTGCCAGCAGTTCCGGACTAGCCGTGGGACGACCCTTC
- | once | TRBJ2-7 | TRBV6-5 | CASSSDSYEQYF | TGTGCCAGCAGCTCTGACTCCTACGAGCAGTACTTC
- | - | TRBJ1-5 | TRBV6-6 | CASSRLDSNQPQHF | TGTGCCAGCAGTCGGTTAGATAGCAATCAGCCCCAGCATTTT
- | - | TRBJ2-5 | TRBV5-6 | CASMRAETQYF | TGTGCCAGCATGAGAGCAGAGACCCAGTACTTC
- | - | TRBJ2-7 | TRBV7-9 | CASSLALRPEGHSYEQYF | TGTGCCAGCAGCTTAGCGCTCCGGCCAGAGGGACACAGCTACGAGCAGTACTTC
- | - | TRBJ1-2 | TRBV29-1 | CSVVQGVKTYGYTF | TGCAGCGTTGTTCAGGGTGTCAAGACCTATGGCTACACCTTC
- | - | TRBJ1-3 | TRBV4-3 | CASSQALTAHSGNTIYF | TGCGCCAGCAGCCAAGCACTGACGGCCCACTCTGGAAACACCATATATTTT
TRBD1 | - | TRBJ1-1 | TRBV12-5 | CASGLVSADREAFF | TGTGCTAGTGGTTTGGTTTCCGCGGACAGGGAAGCTTTCTTT
- | - | TRBJ2-7 | TRBV27 | CASSSRPYEQYF | TGTGCCAGCAGTTCAAGGCCCTACGAGCAGTACTTC
TRBD1 | - | TRBJ2-1 | TRBV30 | CAWSVRDRGYNEQFF | TGTGCCTGGAGTGTCCGGGACAGGGGCTACAATGAGCAGTTCTTC
- | - | TRBJ2-1 | TRBV7-3 | CASSSSTASAYNEQFF | TGTGCCAGCAGCTCTTCGACAGCTTCCGCCTACAATGAGCAGTTCTTC
- | - | TRBJ1-5 | TRBV7-2 | CASSLGFRTTINQPQHF | TGTGCCAGCAGCTTAGGTTTTAGAACAACGATTAACCAGCCCCAGCATTTT
- | - | TRBJ1-4 | TRBV27 | CASSDRVKEKLFF | TGTGCCAGCAGTGATAGGGTTAAGGAAAAACTGTTTTTT
- | - | TRBJ1-2 | TRBV30 | CAWSSLGITGGYTF | TGTGCCTGGAGCTCTCTAGGGATCACAGGCGGCTACACCTTC
- | - | TRBJ1-6 | TRBV5-6 | CASSTQSSYNSPLHF | TGTGCCAGCAGCACCCAGAGCTCCTATAATTCACCCCTCCACTTT
- | - | TRBJ1-1 | TRBV7-2 | CASSLVAGNTEAFF | TGTGCCAGCAGCTTAGTGGCGGGGAACACTGAAGCTTTCTTT
- | - | TRBJ1-5 | TRBV30 | CAWSVSEGSYQPQHF | TGTGCCTGGAGTGTATCTGAAGGGAGCTATCAGCCCCAGCATTTT
TRBD1 | - | TRBJ2-2 | TRBV14 | CASSQDGQGRNTGELFF | TGTGCCAGCAGCCAGGACGGACAGGGTAGGAACACCGGGGAGCTGTTTTTT